Listed here is a single T cell receptor (beta chain). The antigen is undetermined. CD45RO-negative CD8 cells positively selected for CCR7 made up the naive population, which excluded terminally differentiated effector memory CD45RA+ cells. Only Caucasian adults living in Nashville, Tennessee served as donors. CDR1 PRHDT and CDR2 FYEKMQ come from the germline V gene (reference sequence). V shed 5 bases and J 5 bases; nucleotides not matched to a gene: 3. This CDR3 has 14 residues. Sequenced by immunoSEQ multiplex PCR; TCRdb stores in-frame clones only, minus some. The sample holds 760,000 or so clones; 96% are singletons and the top ten take roughly 0.23%. These data originate in a study of shared clonotypes between healthy human individuals. Across the whole study: There were three CD4 naive, three CD4 memory, two CD8 naive and one CD8 memory plates per donor. The study, taken as a whole, reports: About 5% was the fraction of naive CD4 clonotypes found shared across a few donors.

The V call is TRBV13, the J call TRBJ2-4, with 10 bases aligning to TRBD1. Material: naive CD8+ T cells sorted from blood. The sequence was collected from a man between 25 and 39 years old in good health. The DNA of the CDR3 is TGTGCCAGCAGCCCGACAGGGGGCGAAAACATTCAGTACTTC. It translates to CASSPTGGENIQYF.